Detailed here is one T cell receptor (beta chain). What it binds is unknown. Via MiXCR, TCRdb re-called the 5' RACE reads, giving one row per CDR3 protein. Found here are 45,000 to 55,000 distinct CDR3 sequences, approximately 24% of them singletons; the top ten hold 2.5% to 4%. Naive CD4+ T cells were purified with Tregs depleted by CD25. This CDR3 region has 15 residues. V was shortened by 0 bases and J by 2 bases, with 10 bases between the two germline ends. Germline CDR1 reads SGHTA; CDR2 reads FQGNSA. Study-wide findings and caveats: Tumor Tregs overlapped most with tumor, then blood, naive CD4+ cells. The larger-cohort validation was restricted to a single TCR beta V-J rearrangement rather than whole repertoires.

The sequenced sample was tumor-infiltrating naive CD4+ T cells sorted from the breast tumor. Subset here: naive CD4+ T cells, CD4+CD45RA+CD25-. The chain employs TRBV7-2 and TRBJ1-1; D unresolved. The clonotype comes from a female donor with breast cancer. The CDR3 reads CASSLAQWKNTEAFF. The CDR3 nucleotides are TGTGCCAGCAGCTTAGCGCAATGGAAAAACACTGAAGCTTTCTTT.